The rows below give T cell receptor beta chains drawn from one sample of a study of T-cell reconstitution after alpha-beta-depleted transplantation in children. TCRdb re-analysed the PCR reads in MiXCR, keeping a single row per CDR3 protein. Among hundreds of thousands of distinct CDR3 sequences listed, about an eighth were seen once. This sample comprised PBMCs, mostly from graft donor cells, obtained 360 days after TCRalphabeta/CD19-depleted stem cell transplant. The receptors were gathered from a male patient younger than 18 who had a stem cell transplant for acute myeloid leukemia, so the T cells may come from the graft donor. Each CDR3 is given with its conserved first and last residue. Fields, in order: clone size, V gene, J gene, D gene, CDR3 DNA, CDR3 protein. A D gene is named only where the DNA matches it firmly. Some rows mark clone size as missing; the rest say once, few, many or name a class of expanded clone.

size: -; V: TRBV7-9; J: TRBJ2-7; D: -; DNA: TGTGCCAGCAGCTTAGTGGAGATCTACGAGCAGTACTTC; CDR3: CASSLVEIYEQYF
size: few; V: TRBV18; J: TRBJ2-2; D: -; DNA: TGTGCCAGCTCACCAATAGATTCCACCGGGGAGCTGTTTTTT; CDR3: CASSPIDSTGELFF
size: -; V: TRBV7-2; J: TRBJ1-3; D: -; DNA: TGTGCCAGCAGCCAGACCTCTGGAAACACCATATATTTT; CDR3: CASSQTSGNTIYF
size: few; V: TRBV7-2; J: TRBJ2-3; D: TRBD2; DNA: TGTGCCAGCAGCTTCCTAGCGGGAGGGCCAACAGATACGCAGTATTTT; CDR3: CASSFLAGGPTDTQYF
size: once; V: TRBV7-2; J: TRBJ2-1; D: -; DNA: TGTGCCAGCAGCTTAACCCCCAATACTAGGAATGAGCAGTTCTTC; CDR3: CASSLTPNTRNEQFF
size: many; V: TRBV29-1; J: TRBJ2-1; D: TRBD2; DNA: TGCAGCGTCCCTAGCGGGAGCGTGTATGAGCAGTTCTTC; CDR3: CSVPSGSVYEQFF
size: -; V: TRBV6-1; J: TRBJ1-2; D: TRBD1; DNA: TGTGCCAGCAGCTGGTTACAGGGGGCAAGCGGCTACACCTTC; CDR3: CASSWLQGASGYTF
size: -; V: TRBV18; J: TRBJ2-7; D: -; DNA: TGTGCCAGCTCACCAATCCGGGGACCAGGATACGAGCAGTACTTC; CDR3: CASSPIRGPGYEQYF
size: few; V: TRBV13; J: TRBJ2-5; D: TRBD2; DNA: TGTGCCAGCAACTCTCTGACTAGCGGCCAAGAGACCCAGTACTTC; CDR3: CASNSLTSGQETQYF
size: few; V: TRBV29-1; J: TRBJ2-7; D: -; DNA: TGCAGCGTATTAGGCCCTGGGGGGATCGACGAGCAGTACTTC; CDR3: CSVLGPGGIDEQYF
size: few; V: TRBV11-2; J: TRBJ2-7; D: -; DNA: TGTGCCAGCAGCCGTCGATGGGGACAAGGGGAAGGGGGCGAGCAGTACTTC; CDR3: CASSRRWGQGEGGEQYF
size: -; V: TRBV7-2; J: TRBJ2-7; D: -; DNA: TGTGCCAGCAGCTTTAACGGGATCCTGGGAGAGCAGTACTTC; CDR3: CASSFNGILGEQYF
size: many; V: TRBV7-8; J: TRBJ2-2; D: -; DNA: TGTGCCAGCAGCTTAGTATCAAAGAGGGAAACCGGGGAGCTGTTTTTT; CDR3: CASSLVSKRETGELFF
size: few; V: TRBV5-1; J: TRBJ2-3; D: TRBD1; DNA: TGCGCCAGCAGCTTGCTAAGGACAGGGGCCACAGATACGCAGTATTTT; CDR3: CASSLLRTGATDTQYF
size: few; V: TRBV5-1; J: TRBJ2-1; D: -; DNA: TGCGCCAGCAGCTTGGGAGGTTTCACCTACAATGAGCAGTTCTTC; CDR3: CASSLGGFTYNEQFF
size: -; V: TRBV20-1; J: TRBJ2-1; D: -; DNA: TGCAGTGCTAGGACCGAAACCCACAATGAGCAGTTCTTC; CDR3: CSARTETHNEQFF
size: few; V: TRBV5-6; J: TRBJ1-1; D: -; DNA: TGTGCCAGCAGACCGGTTGGGGCGAGGGAAGCTTTCTTT; CDR3: CASRPVGAREAFF
size: few; V: TRBV20-1; J: TRBJ1-5; D: -; DNA: TGCAGTGCTAGAGTGCGCAGTAGCAATCAGCCCCAGCATTTT; CDR3: CSARVRSSNQPQHF
size: -; V: TRBV25-1; J: TRBJ1-5; D: TRBD1; DNA: TGTGCCAGCTTAACTTCCACCTGGCAGGGGGACAATCAGCCCCAGCATTTT; CDR3: CASLTSTWQGDNQPQHF
size: few; V: TRBV12-3/TRBV12-4; J: TRBJ1-1; D: -; DNA: TGTGCCAGCAGTTTTCTGGACAGCTCGATGAACACTGAAGCTTTCTTT; CDR3: CASSFLDSSMNTEAFF
size: many; V: TRBV7-9; J: TRBJ2-7; D: TRBD2; DNA: TGTGCCAGCAGCTTTTACCTAGCGGTCTCCTACGAGCAGTACTTC; CDR3: CASSFYLAVSYEQYF
size: few; V: TRBV30; J: TRBJ2-1; D: -; DNA: TGTGCCTGGAGAGCCGACTCGGTGTCGCAGTTCTTC; CDR3: CAWRADSVSQFF
size: -; V: TRBV20-1; J: TRBJ1-5; D: -; DNA: TGCAGTGTCGGGAGGGCCCTTAATCAGCCCCAGCATTTT; CDR3: CSVGRALNQPQHF
size: -; V: TRBV12-3/TRBV12-4; J: TRBJ2-5; D: -; DNA: TGTGCCAGCAGTACCCCAACATACAGTGGTAAAGAGACCCAGTACTTC; CDR3: CASSTPTYSGKETQYF
size: -; V: TRBV18; J: TRBJ2-7; D: -; DNA: TGTGCCAGCTCCCCCGGGACAACGATGAGCTCCTACGAGCAGTACTTC; CDR3: CASSPGTTMSSYEQYF
size: -; V: TRBV14; J: TRBJ1-2; D: -; DNA: TGTGCCAGCAGCCAACAGGGATCTAACTATGGCTACACCTTC; CDR3: CASSQQGSNYGYTF
size: few; V: TRBV27; J: TRBJ2-1; D: -; DNA: TGTGCCAGCGGTGGCTTATACCAATCCTACAATGAGCAGTTCTTC; CDR3: CASGGLYQSYNEQFF
size: few; V: TRBV6-1; J: TRBJ2-7; D: -; DNA: TGTGCCAGCAGTCAGACACTTAATAAAGTCTACGAGCAGTACTTC; CDR3: CASSQTLNKVYEQYF
size: few; V: TRBV20-1; J: TRBJ2-7; D: -; DNA: TGCAGTGCTCGTACCTACAGGGGCCCGGGGGGCGAGCAGTACTTC; CDR3: CSARTYRGPGGEQYF
size: -; V: TRBV7-6; J: TRBJ2-1; D: -; DNA: TGTGCCAGCAGCTTAGTAGCCTCTGGGGTTGTGGATGAGCAGTTCTTC; CDR3: CASSLVASGVVDEQFF
size: -; V: TRBV4-3; J: TRBJ2-3; D: TRBD2; DNA: TGCGCCAGCAGCCCCTACGCGGCGGGAGGGGCAGATACGCAGTATTTT; CDR3: CASSPYAAGGADTQYF
size: -; V: TRBV9; J: TRBJ2-4; D: TRBD1; DNA: TGTGCCAGCAGCGTAACCCCGACAGGGGTTGGAAACATTCAGTACTTC; CDR3: CASSVTPTGVGNIQYF
size: -; V: TRBV20-1; J: TRBJ2-3; D: TRBD2; DNA: TGCTGCGCTAGGGGACTAGCGGGAGGGCCGGGCACAGATACGCAGTATTTT; CDR3: CCARGLAGGPGTDTQYF
size: many; V: TRBV28; J: TRBJ2-5; D: TRBD2; DNA: TGTGCCAGCAGTGCCGGGGGAGCGGGAGTTAGGGAGACCCAGTACTTC; CDR3: CASSAGGAGVRETQYF
size: many; V: TRBV4-3; J: TRBJ2-2; D: -; DNA: TGCGCCAGCAGCCAACCTATCACAAGCCAAGTGCAGACGAACACCGGGGAGCTGTTTTTT; CDR3: CASSQPITSQVQTNTGELFF
size: few; V: TRBV18; J: TRBJ2-7; D: -; DNA: TGTGCCAGCTCACCCTTACAGGGCTACGAGCAGTACTTC; CDR3: CASSPLQGYEQYF
size: many; V: TRBV7-3; J: TRBJ2-1; D: -; DNA: TGTGCCAGCAGCTTACCGCACGAAAATGAGCAGTTCTTC; CDR3: CASSLPHENEQFF
size: -; V: TRBV20-1; J: TRBJ2-7; D: -; DNA: TGCAGTGCTAGAGACGGGACAACCTACGAGCAGTACTTC; CDR3: CSARDGTTYEQYF
size: -; V: TRBV7-9; J: TRBJ2-7; D: -; DNA: TGTGCCAGCAGCACACCCAGGGGCTACGAGCAGTACTTC; CDR3: CASSTPRGYEQYF
size: many; V: TRBV5-1; J: TRBJ2-3; D: -; DNA: TGCGCCAGCAGCTTGGCTGACGGGACAGATACGCAGTATTTT; CDR3: CASSLADGTDTQYF
size: many; V: TRBV21-1; J: TRBJ2-1; D: -; DNA: TGTGCCAGCAGCAGAAGATGGCCCCCTCGGACCCCACAGTTCTTC; CDR3: CASSRRWPPRTPQFF
size: -; V: TRBV28; J: TRBJ2-1; D: -; DNA: TGTGCCAGCAGTTTAGAGTTCTATGAGCAGTTCTTC; CDR3: CASSLEFYEQFF
size: few; V: TRBV21-1; J: TRBJ2-7; D: -; DNA: TGTGCCAGCAGCAAAGCCGTCCGGGGGCCAGGCGAGCAGTACTTC; CDR3: CASSKAVRGPGEQYF
size: -; V: TRBV20-1; J: TRBJ2-7; D: TRBD1; DNA: TGCAGTGCTAGGGCTAGACAGGGGGTCTACGAGCAGTACTTC; CDR3: CSARARQGVYEQYF
size: few; V: TRBV29-1; J: TRBJ2-2; D: -; DNA: TGCAGCGTTTCAGAGGGTTGGAACACCGGGGAGCTGTTTTTT; CDR3: CSVSEGWNTGELFF
size: -; V: TRBV29-1; J: TRBJ1-3; D: -; DNA: TGCAGCGTTGGCCAGGGGGGAAACACCATATATTTT; CDR3: CSVGQGGNTIYF
size: few; V: TRBV10-3; J: TRBJ2-7; D: -; DNA: TGTGCCACAAGGGACTCCTCCTACGAGCAGTACTTC; CDR3: CATRDSSYEQYF
size: many; V: TRBV29-1; J: TRBJ2-1; D: TRBD2; DNA: TGCAGCGGTGGCGGGAGAAGAGACAATGAGCAGTTCTTC; CDR3: CSGGGRRDNEQFF
size: -; V: TRBV11-2; J: TRBJ2-7; D: TRBD2; DNA: TGTGCCAGCAGCTTAGTAGGCCTAGCGGGAGGCGGTATATCAGAGCAGTACTTC; CDR3: CASSLVGLAGGGISEQYF
size: -; V: TRBV20-1; J: TRBJ2-7; D: TRBD1; DNA: TGCAGTGCTGTTCGGGACAGGGGCTCCTACGAGCAGTACTTC; CDR3: CSAVRDRGSYEQYF
size: few; V: TRBV29-1; J: TRBJ2-5; D: -; DNA: TGCAGCGTTGGGACATTGCACGGAGAGACCCAGTACTTC; CDR3: CSVGTLHGETQYF
size: few; V: TRBV28; J: TRBJ1-6; D: -; DNA: TGTGCCAGCAGTCTCCTCAGACTCAGACTTCACCCCTCCGTGGGACCCCTCCACTTT; CDR3: CASSLLRLRLHPSVGPLHF
size: many; V: TRBV4-3; J: TRBJ2-1; D: TRBD2; DNA: TGCGCCAGCAGCCAGGCCCCAAGCGGGAGTGGTTACAATGAGCAGTTCTTC; CDR3: CASSQAPSGSGYNEQFF
size: few; V: TRBV15; J: TRBJ2-7; D: -; DNA: TGTGCCACCAGCAGAGATCCCGGACGCTCCGAGCAGTACTTC; CDR3: CATSRDPGRSEQYF
size: many; V: TRBV20-1; J: TRBJ2-7; D: TRBD2; DNA: TGCAGTGGGGGCGGGAGCTACGAGCAGTACTTC; CDR3: CSGGGSYEQYF
size: -; V: TRBV7-2; J: TRBJ2-3; D: -; DNA: TGTGCCAGCAGCTCCCCGGGACGGATCACAGATACGCAGTATTTT; CDR3: CASSSPGRITDTQYF
size: many; V: TRBV4-3; J: TRBJ2-1; D: -; DNA: TGCGCCAGCAGCCAAGGGGACTCATACAATGAGCAGTTCTTC; CDR3: CASSQGDSYNEQFF